The present T cell receptor beta chain was sequenced within a study of blood T cell repertoires in COVID-19. V trimming: 5 bases; J trimming: 5 bases; junction bases outside the gene matches: 11. This CDR3 comprises 16 residues. From germline, CDR1 is MNHEY and CDR2 SMNVEV (reference sequence). Authors' methods: Reference gene primer amplification in the assay estimated nucleated cell counts. The protocol was immunoSEQ multiplex PCR, while the TCRdb copy is restricted to in-frame clones and leaves out a portion. The V and J calls and clone size come from that table; D and trimming were worked out from the DNA. The table lists a few hundred thousand clones, approximately 87% of them singletons, with under 2.5% in the top ten.

Sample: peripheral blood. The chain joins TRBV27 to TRBJ2-3; 9 positions agree with TRBD2. This TCR came from a woman between 50 and 59 years old with acute or convalescent COVID-19. The CDR3 here is CASSRNSGGWGDTQYF. The CDR3 DNA reads as TGTGCCAGCAGTAGAAATAGCGGGGGTTGGGGAGATACGCAGTATTTT.